Listed below are T cell receptor beta chains from one sample, sequenced in a study of response to subunit inactivated influenza vaccine. TCRdb re-analysed the RT-PCR reads in MiXCR, keeping a single row per CDR3 protein. The profile shows 450,000 to 550,000 distinct CDR3 sequences, roughly 25% of them singletons. The specimen was CD4+ T cells sorted from PBMCs, collected roughly 5 days after vaccination. Receptors originate from a man aged 45-60 years who received an inactivated influenza vaccine. Each CDR3 is given with its conserved first and last residue. Each record gives: D gene, J gene, V gene, clone size, CDR3 DNA, CDR3 protein. The D gene is left open where the match is weak. Not all rows give a size; the values are once, few, many and, for expanded clones, a class.

TRBD1 | TRBJ1-2 | TRBV7-9 | few | TGTGCCAGCAGCTTAGGGAGACAGGGGGCCTATGGCTACACCTTC | CASSLGRQGAYGYTF
. | TRBJ2-5 | TRBV10-1 | . | TGCGCCAGCTTGGACACAGGGATTCAAGAGACCCAGTACTTC | CASLDTGIQETQYF
. | TRBJ2-1 | TRBV5-1 | few | TGCGCCAGCAGCTTGGCCGACTACGGCGGAAGAAATGAGCAGTTCTTC | CASSLADYGGRNEQFF
. | TRBJ2-1 | TRBV7-2 | few | TGTGCCAGCAGCTTGGGTCCAGGGCGATATGAGCAGTTCTTC | CASSLGPGRYEQFF
TRBD1 | TRBJ2-7 | TRBV5-1 | many | TGCGCCAGCAGCTTGGTACAGGGGGACGAGCAGTACTTC | CASSLVQGDEQYF
TRBD2 | TRBJ2-3 | TRBV3-1 | few | TGTGCCAGCAGCCTCACTAGCGGGGGGGGGAATACGCAGTATTTT | CASSLTSGGGNTQYF
TRBD2 | TRBJ2-2 | TRBV12-3/TRBV12-4 | many | TGTGCCAGCAGTCTAGCGGGGGGGAACACCGGGGAGCTGTTTTTT | CASSLAGGNTGELFF
TRBD2 | TRBJ2-7 | TRBV4-3 | . | TGCGCCAGCAGCCAAGATCAGTGGGGGGGAACTTACGAGCAGTACTTC | CASSQDQWGGTYEQYF
TRBD1 | TRBJ1-6 | TRBV7-8 | . | TGTGCCAGCAGCTTATGGCCGACAGGGGTCTCCTATAATTCACCCCTCCACTTT | CASSLWPTGVSYNSPLHF
. | TRBJ2-1 | TRBV10-3 | . | TGTGCCATCAGTCAAGGGATGTACAATGAGCAGTTCTTC | CAISQGMYNEQFF
. | TRBJ2-7 | TRBV20-1 | . | TGCAGTGCTAAGTGGGTGCAGGACGAGCAGTACTTC | CSAKWVQDEQYF
. | TRBJ2-1 | TRBV4-3 | . | TGCGCCAGCAGCCAAGAACCTAACAATGAGCAGTTCTTC | CASSQEPNNEQFF
. | TRBJ2-1 | TRBV7-3 | many | TGTGCCAGCAGCCAGGGGACGTCCTACAATGAGCAGTTCTTC | CASSQGTSYNEQFF
. | TRBJ2-7 | TRBV5-1 | . | TGCGCCAGCACAGCACTAAACATAGGGTCCGAGCAGTACTTC | CASTALNIGSEQYF
. | TRBJ2-7 | TRBV12-3/TRBV12-4 | . | TGTGCCAGCAGTTTACAGGGGATTTACGAGCAGTACTTC | CASSLQGIYEQYF
. | TRBJ2-1 | TRBV5-1 | . | TGCGCCAGCAGCCTGGGACTCCAGAGCTCCTACAATGAGCAGTTCTTC | CASSLGLQSSYNEQFF
. | TRBJ2-5 | TRBV7-2 | . | TGTGCCAGCAGCTGGGGGGGGGCAGGGGCAGAGACCCAGTACTTC | CASSWGGAGAETQYF
. | TRBJ2-1 | TRBV4-2 | few | TGTGCCAGCAGCCAAGACGGCCGCCCTACCGATGAGCAGTTCTTC | CASSQDGRPTDEQFF
TRBD1 | TRBJ2-1 | TRBV12-3/TRBV12-4 | . | TGTGCCAGCAGTGCCCAGGGGACAGTCTACAATGAGCAGTTCTTC | CASSAQGTVYNEQFF
. | TRBJ1-4 | TRBV7-9 | . | TGTGCCAGCAGCTTAGACGGTGGGGCAACTAATGAAAAACTGTTTTTT | CASSLDGGATNEKLFF
TRBD2 | TRBJ2-1 | TRBV5-1 | . | TGCGCCAGCAGCACTGGCGGGGGGTTCTCCTACAATGAGCAGTTCTTC | CASSTGGGFSYNEQFF
. | TRBJ1-1 | TRBV29-1 | few | TGCAGCGTTGAGTTGAGACAGCGCCATGAAGCTTTCTTT | CSVELRQRHEAFF
TRBD1 | TRBJ1-6 | TRBV3-1 | . | TGTGCCAGCAGCCAAGATACAGGGGGTATTCCCCTCCACTTT | CASSQDTGGIPLHF
. | TRBJ1-1 | TRBV3-1 | . | TGTGCCAGCAGCCAAGATCCCTTCACCTCAGAAGCTTTCTTT | CASSQDPFTSEAFF
TRBD2 | TRBJ2-2 | TRBV12-3/TRBV12-4 | few | TGTGCCAGCAGGGTGACTAGCGGGACATCCGGGGAGCTGTTTTTT | CASRVTSGTSGELFF
. | TRBJ1-1 | TRBV29-1 | . | TGCAGCGTTTTGTCTGAAGACAGCTCGGCTTTCTTT | CSVLSEDSSAFF
. | TRBJ1-5 | TRBV6-5 | . | TGTGCCAGCAGTTACTCGACCGGACGCAATCAGCCCCAGCATTTT | CASSYSTGRNQPQHF
. | TRBJ2-5 | TRBV15 | . | TGTGCCACCAGCAACACCGGATTTCTACAGGGGCGGGGCGAGGAGACCCAGTACTTC | CATSNTGFLQGRGEETQYF
. | TRBJ2-3 | TRBV4-3 | . | TGCGCCAGCAGCCAAGATCGCTTTTCTAGCACAGATACGCAGTATTTT | CASSQDRFSSTDTQYF
. | TRBJ1-2 | TRBV12-3/TRBV12-4 | . | TGTGCCAGCACCATATCCGGGACACCTTATGGCTACACCTTC | CASTISGTPYGYTF
. | TRBJ1-2 | TRBV24-1 | few | TGTGCCACCCGCTCTGGGACCAACTATGGCTACACCTTC | CATRSGTNYGYTF
. | TRBJ1-1 | TRBV20-1 | few | TGCAGTGCTCCCGACGGGGAGTATGCGAACACTGAAGCTTTCTTT | CSAPDGEYANTEAFF
. | TRBJ1-3 | TRBV7-8 | few | TGTGCCAGCAGCGCGCGACGGATCCTCTCTGGAAACACCATATATTTT | CASSARRILSGNTIYF
. | TRBJ1-1 | TRBV12-3/TRBV12-4 | few | TGTGCCAGCAGTTTCAATCCGGCTGAAGCTTTCTTT | CASSFNPAEAFF
. | TRBJ2-2 | TRBV29-1 | few | TGCAGCGTTATGGGGGCCGGGGAGCTGTTTTTT | CSVMGAGELFF
. | TRBJ1-2 | TRBV7-9 | medium-sized | TGTGCCAGCAGCTTACTCCAAGGGGAACGGGGCTACACCTTC | CASSLLQGERGYTF
. | TRBJ2-5 | TRBV5-1 | few | TGCGCCAGCAGCTTGGCCGTCGGGGAGTGGGAGACCCAGTACTTC | CASSLAVGEWETQYF
TRBD1 | TRBJ1-3 | TRBV7-2 | . | TGTGCCAGCAGCCCAAGACAGGGCTCTGGAAACACCATATATTTT | CASSPRQGSGNTIYF
. | TRBJ2-6 | TRBV18 | . | TGTGCCAGCTCACCAGGTATCTCTGGGGCCAACGTCCTGACTTTC | CASSPGISGANVLTF
TRBD1 | TRBJ1-2 | TRBV5-1 | . | TGCGCCAGCAGCTTGTCAGGGGGCGACGGCTACACCTTC | CASSLSGGDGYTF
. | TRBJ2-7 | TRBV15 | . | TGTGCCACCAGCAGAGGGAACGGCTACGAGCAGTACTTC | CATSRGNGYEQYF
. | TRBJ2-1 | TRBV10-3 | . | TGTGCCATCTCTTCACAGGGTAGTTTCTATGAGCAGTTCTTC | CAISSQGSFYEQFF
. | TRBJ2-7 | TRBV20-1 | few | TGCAGTGCTAGAGTTTCGGCCCCTCCCTACGAGCAGTACTTC | CSARVSAPPYEQYF
. | TRBJ2-2 | TRBV7-2 | . | TGTGCCAGCAGCTTCGGGACTCCCAGGGCCGGGGAGCTGTTTTTT | CASSFGTPRAGELFF
. | TRBJ1-4 | TRBV29-1 | many | TGCAGCGTCCGGGAGACAACTAATGAAAAACTGTTTTTT | CSVRETTNEKLFF
TRBD1 | TRBJ2-7 | TRBV28 | . | TGTGCCAGCAGTTCCTACCAGGACAGGGTACGTCGAAAGCAATCCTACGAGCAGTACTTC | CASSSYQDRVRRKQSYEQYF
. | TRBJ2-7 | TRBV30 | . | TGTGCCTGGAGACGCCCCGGGACGGATATATCTTACGAGCAGTACTTC | CAWRRPGTDISYEQYF
. | TRBJ2-4 | TRBV12-3/TRBV12-4 | . | TGTGCCAGCAGCTCGACACGTGACATTCAGTACTTC | CASSSTRDIQYF